The present T cell receptor (beta chain) was sequenced within a study of blood T cell repertoires in COVID-19. The Seattle patients joined while their infection was active and were tracked longitudinally afterward. Profiling relied on immunoSEQ multiplex PCR, and the TCRdb table lists in-frame clones only, not all of them. The table has 150,000 or so clones, less than 85% seen once. The sequenced material came from peripheral blood. The TCR originated in a woman aged 35 to 49 with COVID-19, enrolled during active disease.

The CDR3 sequence is CATSHGTGRTDTQYF. The CDR3 DNA sequence: TGTGCCACCTCCCATGGGACAGGTCGCACAGATACGCAGTATTTT. This chain links TRBV28 with TRBJ2-3, with TRBD1 identical over 8 bases. The V segment lost 10 bases and the J segment 1 base; nucleotides outside the gene matches: 10. The CDR3 length is 15 residues. CDR1 and CDR2 (germline): MDHEN, SYDVKM.